Shown below are 18 T cell receptor beta chains from a single sample sequenced in a study of T cells in Graves' hyperthyroidism and ophthalmopathy (dated by TCRdb to the late 2010s). The method was multiplex PCR. Sequencing used an Illumina HiSeq 2000. The TCR beta CDR3 regions were amplified from the RNA transcripts. The first round of RT-PCR for the TCR CDR3 was performed with the HTBI primer set and the Qiagen OneStep RT-PCR kit. TCRdb reprocessed the public reads (quality trimming at Q25 with fastp, clone calling with MiXCR) and kept in-frame beta chains. A single entry per CDR3 protein holds the most common genes and DNA from its merged rows. The sample table lists approximately 870,000 distinct CDR3 sequences, about 38% of them with a count of one. Approximately 8.7% of the sample lies in the top ten. Material for sequencing was blood. The receptors derive from a man between 18 and 29 years old with Graves' hyperthyroidism.

The chain has TRBV5-4 and TRBJ1-1; 9 bases map to TRBD1. The junction had 5 bases not matched to a gene; V was cut back by 4 bases and J by 7 bases. Germline CDR1 and CDR2: SGHNT and YYREEE (reference sequence). This CDR3 comprises 13 residues. The CDR3 spells CASSQGQGGEAFF. CDR3 bases: TGTGCCAGCAGCCAGGGACAGGGTGGTGAAGCTTTCTTT.

This clonotype came up many times. The rearrangement uses TRBV12-5 and TRBJ1-6; unclear D gene. Germline V gene sequence: CDR1 LGHNT, CDR2 FRNRAP. V was pared by 5 bases and J by 10 bases, with 6 bases between. This CDR3 region has 11 residues. CDR3 in amino acids: CASGVESPLHF. The DNA for the CDR3 is TGTGCTAGTGGTGTGGAATCACCCCTCCACTTT.

With respect to this clonotype: Mismatch with germline at one junction end may stem from a read error. The chain recombines TRBV2 with TRBJ1-5; D gene uncertain. This CDR3 has 14 amino acids. Germline CDR1 SNHLY, CDR2 FYNNEI. The CDR3 region is CAISESAAGETQHF. CDR3 sequence (DNA): TGTGCCATCAGTGAGAGCGCGGCGGGCGAGACCCAGCATTTT.

This clonotype was found a few times. V and J are TRBV13 and TRBJ1-2, with D perhaps TRBD1 (5 bases). The germline CDR1 and CDR2 sequences are PRHDT and FYEKMQ (reference sequence). There are 14 residues in the CDR3. V shed 4 bases and J shed 3 bases, with 12 bases lying between them. The CDR3 DNA sequence: TGTGCCAGCAGCTCAGGGACCGAAGACTATGGCTACACCTTC. This sequence encodes CASSSGTEDYGYTF.

The V and J genes are TRBV2 and TRBJ1-5; 7 positions match TRBD1. The CDR3 extends over 19 amino acids. The junction had 17 bases not matched to a gene; V was cut back by 5 bases and J by 1 base. CDR1 is SNHLY, CDR2 FYNNEI, per germline. The CDR3 protein is CASSTPRQGTARSNQPQHF. CDR3 coding DNA: TGTGCCAGCAGTACACCCCGACAGGGTACGGCAAGGAGCAATCAGCCCCAGCATTTT.

The chain combines TRBV20-1 with TRBJ1-1, with 7 positions matching TRBD1. CDR1 is DFQATT and CDR2 is SNEGSKA in the germline V gene (reference sequence). CDR3 length: 16 amino acids. With V trimmed by 3 bases and J by 1 base, 11 bases remained unmatched. DNA for the CDR3: TGCAGTGCTAGTTCCACGGAGGGGGCGCCGAACACTGAAGCTTTCTTT. Residues: CSASSTEGAPNTEAFF.

The genes are TRBV6-1 and TRBJ1-5; 10 nucleotides line up with TRBD1. Germline V gene sequence: CDR1 MNHNS, CDR2 SASEGT. The V gene end was trimmed by 5 bases and the J gene end by 5 bases; junction bases not matched to a gene: 18. The CDR3 runs to 19 residues. The CDR3 nucleotides are TGTGCCAGCAGTCCCCGATCAGGACAGGGGGGAGGACTGCATCAGCCCCAGCATTTT. Translation gives CASSPRSGQGGGLHQPQHF.

The chain uses TRBV9 and TRBJ2-7; D not resolved. V was cut by 4 bases and J by 5 bases, with 13 bases left in between. The CDR3 covers 13 residues. Germline-derived CDR1 and CDR2 are SGDLS and YYNGEE. In nucleotides, the CDR3 is TGTGCCAGCAGCTTGTGGCCTTCCCACGAGCAGTACTTC. Protein sequence: CASSLWPSHEQYF.

This clonotype has more than one count but fewer than ten. This chain joins TRBV6-5 and TRBJ2-7, with D tentatively TRBD1 (5 bases). The CDR3 is 13 residues long. Trimming took off 6 bases at V and 2 bases at J, with 11 bases between the two ends. In germline, CDR1 is MNHEY, CDR2 SVGAGI. In DNA, the CDR3 is TGTGCCAGCAGGGAGACAGAAGCCTACGAGCAGTACTTC. This sequence encodes CASRETEAYEQYF.

Turning to this clonotype: Without the conserved terminal phenylalanine or tryptophan, this CDR3 likely stems from a read error. The DNA is left out, because the CDR3 cannot be placed on it with certainty; the CDR3 is given as TCRdb lists it. This rearrangement joins TRBV7-6 to TRBJ1-3. Germline V gene sequence: CDR1 SGHVS, CDR2 FNYEAQ. The CDR3 length equals 8 residues, ends included. The CDR3 loop is CASSRGSA.

This rearrangement joins TRBV20-1 to TRBJ2-2, with D perhaps matching TRBD1 or TRBD2 (5 bases each). Germline CDR1 reads DFQATT; CDR2 reads SNEGSKA (reference sequence). Trimming took off 6 bases at V and 0 bases at J, with 11 bases between the two ends. The CDR3 runs 14 residues. This chain's CDR3 is CSAPGRTNTGELFF. For the CDR3, the DNA is TGCAGTGCCCCGGGGCGTACGAACACCGGGGAGCTGTTTTTT.

The CDR3 reads CASRVSGLAETQYF. In nucleotides, the CDR3 is TGCGCCAGCAGGGTTTCGGGACTAGCGGAGACCCAGTACTTC. The rearrangement uses TRBV10-2 and TRBJ2-5; 10 bases map to TRBD2. Germline V lookup: CDR1 WSHSY, CDR2 SAAADI. This CDR3 has 14 amino acids. Trimming took 6 bases from V and 5 from J; bases not matched to a gene: 6.

This clonotype was recorded many times. The chain links TRBV20-1 to TRBJ1-2; 7 nucleotides line up with TRBD1. Germline CDR1 and CDR2: DFQATT and SNEGSKA (reference sequence). The V and J ends lost 3 bases and 6 bases, in that order; junction bases with no gene match: 4. CDR3 length: 12 amino acids. The CDR3 DNA reads TGCAGTGCTAGTTCCAGGGGGGATGGCTACACCTTC. Translated: CSASSRGDGYTF.

The CDR3 DNA follows: TGCAGCGCTCCCTTAACGGGCCCCGGGGAGACCCAGTACTTC. Translation gives CSAPLTGPGETQYF. The chain is built from TRBV29-1 and TRBJ2-5, with no clear D. Germline V gene sequence: CDR1 SQVTM, CDR2 ANQGSEA. The V gene lost 7 bases and the J gene lost 5 bases, with 20 bases spanning the gap. The CDR3 is 14 residues long.

This clonotype appeared a few times. The chain employs TRBV5-4 and TRBJ1-1, with 7 positions matching TRBD1. With 4 bases clipped from V and 5 bases from J, the junction kept 11 bases outside the gene matches. CDR1 and CDR2 (germline): SGHNT, YYREEE (reference sequence). This CDR3 region has 15 residues. CDR3 coding DNA: TGTGCCAGCAGCAGCTCCGGCAGGGGGGATACTGAAGCTTTCTTT. Its translation is CASSSSGRGDTEAFF.

The rearrangement uses TRBV2 and TRBJ2-2; 10 bases fit TRBD1. With 5 bases clipped from V and 6 bases from J, the junction kept 9 bases outside the gene matches. Per germline, CDR1 SNHLY and CDR2 FYNNEI. The CDR3 contains 16 residues. CDR3 region: CASSRTGGNVAGELFF. In DNA, the CDR3 is TGTGCCAGCAGTCGGACAGGGGGAAATGTCGCCGGGGAGCTGTTTTTT. Using reference TRBV2 and TRBJ2-2 for the parts outside the CDR3, the full variable domain is EPEVTQTPSHQVTQMGQEVILRCVPISNHLYFYWYRQILGQKVEFLVSFYNNEISEKSEIFDDQFSVERPDGSNFTLKIRSTKLEDSAMYFCASSRTGGNVAGELFFGEGSRLTVL.

The V call is TRBV7-2, the J call TRBJ1-6, with a weak D call TRBD1 (6 bases). Germline V gene sequence: CDR1 SGHTA, CDR2 FQGNSA. V dropped 3 bases and J dropped 7 bases, with 16 bases sitting between them. The CDR3 is 16 residues long. CDR3 amino acids: CASSLRGRGGNSPLHF. CDR3 nucleotide sequence: TGTGCCAGCAGCTTGAGGGGGAGAGGTGGGAATTCACCCCTCCACTTT.

This clonotype showed up just a few times. The V call is TRBV6-6, the J call TRBJ1-5; no clear D. Germline V gene lookup returns CDR1 MNHNY and CDR2 SVGAGI (reference sequence). Trimming removed 1 base from V and 9 bases from J, with 7 bases in between. The CDR3 runs to 12 residues. The CDR3, as DNA: TGTGCCAGCAGTTACTTCTTGTGGCCCCAGCATTTT. Its protein product is CASSYFLWPQHF.